Presented here are 20 T cell receptor beta chains from one specimen sequenced in a study of siplizumab effects on memory and regulatory T cells. Profiled with immunoSEQ multiplex PCR; TCRdb holds only in-frame clones, not every one. The sample holds about 120,000 clones, approximately 94% seen once. Sequencing was carried out using non-Treg CD4+ T cells sorted from blood. The receptor source for this set is a human donor in good health.

V and J are TRBV7-2 and TRBJ1-2, with D tentatively TRBD1 (5 bases). The V and J ends lost 5 bases and 14 bases respectively, with 18 bases between them. Germline CDR1 reads SGHTA; CDR2 reads FQGNSA. The CDR3 runs 12 residues. In DNA form, the CDR3 reads TGTGCCAGCAGCCCTAAGCCGGGGGATAGGACCTTC. Its protein is CASSPKPGDRTF.

The V call is TRBV6-1, the J call TRBJ1-1; a possible D gene is TRBD1 (5 bases). The V gene lost 4 bases and the J gene lost 3 bases, with 12 bases spanning the gap. Germline CDR1 reads MNHNS; CDR2 reads SASEGT. This CDR3 has 14 residues. The CDR3 reads CASSGQGADTEAFF. The CDR3 bases are TGTGCCAGCAGTGGGCAGGGTGCGGACACTGAAGCTTTCTTT.

CDR3 in amino acids: CASSVVGDPGETQYF. The CDR3 DNA sequence: TGTGCCAGCAGCGTAGTAGGGGACCCCGGGGAGACCCAGTACTTC. This chain connects TRBV9 to TRBJ2-5; either TRBD1 or TRBD2 may fit D (5 bases each). Trimming pared 0 bases from V and 5 bases from J, leaving 14 bases between. Per the germline V gene, CDR1 is SGDLS and CDR2 is YYNGEE. The CDR3 is 15 residues long.

This clone came up once. No DNA is shown, since the ends of the CDR3 on it are uncertain; the CDR3 is the one TCRdb lists. The rearrangement links TRBV21-1 to TRBJ2-3; the DNA was not compared with TRBD1, the D call given in the table. TRBV21-1 is shown as a pseudogene. The CDR3 comprises 15 residues, both ends counted. CDR3: CASSKVGPGTDTQYF.

The V call is TRBV4-1, the J call TRBJ2-1; 15 bases line up with TRBD2. Germline V gene sequence: CDR1 MGHRA, CDR2 YSYEKL. Trimming took 1 base from V and 9 from J; bases not matched to a gene: 10. The CDR3 has 18 amino acids. This CDR3 reads CASSQGSGTSGGPGEQFF. CDR3 DNA sequence: TGCGCCAGCAGCCAAGGTTCCGGGACTAGCGGGGGGCCAGGTGAGCAGTTCTTC.

This chain uses TRBV10-3 with TRBJ1-2; D might be TRBD1 (5 bases). Per the germline V gene, CDR1 is ENHRY and CDR2 is SYGVKD. This CDR3 is built from 14 residues. Deletions cut 3 bases from V and 4 bases from J, with 12 bases between. CDR3 DNA: TGTGCCATCAGTGATATGCAGGGAGCCTATGGCTACACCTTC. It is translated as CAISDMQGAYGYTF.

This clone was counted a few times. J is TRBJ1-2 and V is TRBV5-1; TRBD1 matches at 7 bases. Per germline, CDR1 SGHRS and CDR2 YFSETQ. V shed 4 bases, J shed 9 bases, and the junction held 3 bases outside the gene matches. CDR3 length: 11 residues. CDR3 sequence (DNA): TGCGCCAGCAGCGAGGGACAGCGCTACACCTTC. Amino acids: CASSEGQRYTF.

The V and J genes are TRBV7-2 and TRBJ2-5; tentative D call: TRBD1 (7 bases). Per the germline V gene, CDR1 is SGHTA and CDR2 is FQGNSA. The CDR3 has 15 amino acids. Trimming removed 4 bases from V and 2 bases from J, with 14 bases in between. The CDR3 protein is CASSSGGGQQETQYF. The DNA of the CDR3 is TGTGCCAGCAGCTCAGGAGGGGGACAGCAAGAGACCCAGTACTTC.

The chain couples TRBV19 to TRBJ1-1, with D unresolved. Germline assignment: CDR1 LNHDA and CDR2 SQIVND (reference sequence). V lost 7 bases and J lost 4, with 16 bases in between. This CDR3 comprises 14 residues. The CDR3, as DNA: TGTGCCAGTAACCGCGAGGGATTAGGCACTGAAGCTTTCTTT. It translates to CASNREGLGTEAFF.

The chain carries TRBV29-1 and TRBJ1-1; D not resolved. CDR1 and CDR2 (germline): SQVTM, ANQGSEA. V lost 6 bases, J lost 1 base, and 9 bases lay in between. The CDR3 runs 12 residues. The CDR3 sequence: CSVTTANTEAFF. The CDR3 region has the DNA TGCAGCGTGACAACGGCGAACACTGAAGCTTTCTTT.

The V gene is TRBV10-3, the J gene TRBJ2-5, with a weak D call TRBD1 (5 bases). CDR1 and CDR2 from the germline V gene are ENHRY and SYGVKD. This CDR3 has 14 amino acids. V was clipped by 4 bases and J by 1 base, with 10 bases between them. CDR3 DNA: TGTGCCATCAGTGTCGGCCAGGGCCAAGAGACCCAGTACTTC. The encoded protein is CAISVGQGQETQYF.

The chain combines TRBV25-1 with TRBJ1-2; unclear D gene. Trimming removed 2 bases at V and 8 bases at J, with 12 bases between. The CDR3 contains 13 residues. CDR1 is MGHDK and CDR2 is SYGVNS in the germline V gene. The CDR3 coding sequence is TGTGCCAGCAGTGAAAACCCGGTTAGAGGCTACACCTTC. Its translation: CASSENPVRGYTF.

The count of this clone is one. CDR3 nucleotides: TGTGCCAGCAGCGTAGCTGACGCTTTCCTTTACAATGAGCAGTTCTTC. This translates into CASSVADAFLYNEQFF. The chain has TRBV9 and TRBJ2-1; D remains unclear. This CDR3 is 16 amino acids long. Germline V gene lookup returns CDR1 SGDLS and CDR2 YYNGEE. Trimming took off 0 bases at V and 4 bases at J, with 14 bases between the two ends.

The V gene is TRBV28, the J gene TRBJ2-3; D is ambiguous. CDR1 and CDR2 from the germline V gene are MDHEN and SYDVKM. The length of the CDR3 is 14 residues. The V end was cut by 3 bases, the J end by 2 bases, with 9 bases between. The CDR3 DNA reads TGTGCCAGCAGTTTGGAGTATTTCACAGATACGCAGTATTTT. Protein product: CASSLEYFTDTQYF.

The CDR3 here is CASSTFGTSLGREQFF. DNA of the CDR3: TGTGCCAGCAGTACCTTCGGGACTAGCTTGGGTCGGGAGCAGTTCTTC. The chain employs TRBV27 and TRBJ2-1; 9 nucleotides line up with TRBD2. The CDR3 totals 16 residues. CDR1 and CDR2 (germline): MNHEY, SMNVEV (reference sequence). V shed 5 bases, J shed 10 bases, and the junction held 15 bases outside the gene matches.

The count of this clone is one. The V and J genes are TRBV20-1 and TRBJ1-2, with D unresolved. CDR1 is DFQATT and CDR2 is SNEGSKA in the germline V gene (reference sequence). V was cut by 6 bases and J by 8 bases, with 13 bases left in between. The CDR3 is 11 residues long. DNA of the CDR3: TGCAGTGCCCCGTTCGTGCTAGGCTACACCTTC. Translating it yields CSAPFVLGYTF.

The chain carries TRBV2 and TRBJ2-7; D might be TRBD2 (6 bases). Germline values: CDR1 SNHLY, CDR2 FYNNEI. The CDR3 has 14 residues. The V end was cut by 7 bases, the J end by 0 bases, with 13 bases between. The CDR3 region has the DNA TGTGCCAGCATGCCAGTAGCGGCCTCCTACGAGCAGTACTTC. It translates to CASMPVAASYEQYF.

The CDR3 DNA reads TGTGCCTACTCGACAGCGATCACAGATACGCAGTATTTT. As protein: CAYSTAITDTQYF. The J gene is TRBJ2-3, the V gene TRBV30; D perhaps matches TRBD1 (5 bases). V was clipped by 7 bases and J by 2 bases, with 13 bases between them. This CDR3 is 13 amino acids long. Germline lookup yields CDR1 GTSNPN and CDR2 SVGIG (reference sequence).

The chain joins TRBV29-1 to TRBJ1-1; no clear D gene. The V and J ends lost 2 bases and 1 base respectively, with 8 bases between them. This CDR3 comprises 13 residues. Germline V gene sequence: CDR1 SQVTM, CDR2 ANQGSEA. DNA for the CDR3: TGCAGCGTTGAACGACAAGGGAACACTGAAGCTTTCTTT. Translated, it gives CSVERQGNTEAFF. Full variable domain (outside the CDR3, taken from reference TRBV29-1 and TRBJ1-1): SAVISQKPSRDICQRGTSLTIQCQVDSQVTMMFWYRQQPGQSLTLIATANQGSEATYESGFVIDKFPISRPNLTFSTLTVSNMSPEDSSIYLCSVERQGNTEAFFGQGTRLTVV.

The chain uses TRBV2 and TRBJ2-5; 15 nucleotides line up with TRBD2. The germline gives CDR1 SNHLY, CDR2 FYNNEI. The length of the CDR3 is 17 residues. V was pared by 0 bases and J by 5 bases, with 4 bases of the junction left unmatched. CDR3 protein: CASSEAQGLAGGETQYF. CDR3 in DNA: TGTGCCAGCAGTGAAGCGCAGGGACTAGCGGGGGGCGAGACCCAGTACTTC.